This T cell receptor beta chain was found in a study of blood T cell repertoires in COVID-19. Across the whole study: The origin of the acute and convalescent COVID-19 samples was the United States, Italy and Spain. T cells, B-cell-depleted T cells, or PBMCs provided the cDNA or gDNA that served as material.

The CDR3 consists of 15 residues. With 2 bases removed from V and 1 base from J, the gap between germline ends came to 11 bases. The germline V gene has CDR1 SEHNR and CDR2 FQNEAQ (reference sequence). This clone was picked up one time. Clones were read by immunoSEQ multiplex PCR, and TCRdb kept only the in-frame ones, dropping some. The sample includes 200,000 to 250,000 clones, less than 85% of them seen just once. This chain links TRBV7-9 with TRBJ1-1, with D unclear. The sample comprised peripheral blood. The source of this sequence is a woman in her seventies with acute or convalescent COVID-19. CDR3 nucleotide sequence: TGTGCCAGCAGCTTATTTCTGAGCCGGAACACTGAAGCTTTCTTT. This translates into CASSLFLSRNTEAFF.